This T cell receptor (beta chain) derives from a study of metastatic and nonmetastatic thyroid tumors. Study at large: Peripheral blood and tumor or nodule samples from malignant and benign thyroid patients were compared. Whole-study findings and limits: Patients with malignant thyroid tumors reportedly had significantly higher TCR beta diversity than those with benign nodules, in blood and tumor.

Per the original data handling: For papillary thyroid cancer, a distant-metastasis classifier was constructed from CDR3 differences observed across clinicopathological groups. TCRdb re-clonotyped the PCR reads through MiXCR. The authors' filters were not applied to this entry. The table lists about 48,000 clones, more than 20% of them singletons. Before thyroid surgery, none of the patients had received any treatment. This clone was observed at least ten times. The antigen is undetermined. The ends were cut back, 1 base at V and 4 bases at J, with 10 bases in the middle. This CDR3 spans 14 amino acids. Germline CDR1 reads MDHEN; CDR2 reads SYDVKM.

The sequence was obtained from a male donor with papillary thyroid cancer or a benign thyroid nodule (not recorded which). Some clones in this sample may be carry-over from other donors' samples. Sequences were obtained from blood. The chain has TRBV28 and TRBJ1-1, with D possibly being TRBD1 (6 bases). The CDR3 DNA sequence: TGTGCCAGCAGTTTATTCGGGGGCTCCACTGAAGCTTTCTTT. It specifies CASSLFGGSTEAFF.